The TCR beta chain described here comes from a study of cytomegalovirus exposure and HLA in healthy donors. Findings and caveats of the study: Cytomegalovirus-associated status was assigned to about 150 TCR beta chains. In an earlier analysis, productive rearrangement rates for most beta V segments clustered near 87% or 30%. Most TCR sequences showed up rarely, but some public TCRs showed up in many donors.

In regard to this clone: The target antigen is unknown.

The CDR3 extends over 11 amino acids. CDR1 is SGHRS, CDR2 YFSETQ, per germline. The PCR ran on 60 Vbeta and 13 Jbeta primers. How the authors handled the data: Later, tens of millions of unique TCR beta chains were counted in an analysis, and 8.5 million to 13 million of them were shared. Libraries were prepared by immunoSEQ multiplex PCR; TCRdb keeps only in-frame clonotypes and omits some of them. The V and J calls and the clone size are those of that table, but D and trimming were determined from the DNA. In the table there are approximately 140,000 clones, roughly 80% of which are singletons. This chain joins TRBV5-1 and TRBJ2-5; D gene ambiguous. TRBJ2-7 matches the DNA end more closely, so the J call is doubtful. The material sequenced was PBMCs. This TCR came from a human donor in good health. Here the CDR3 DNA reads TGCGCCAGCAGCTTGGGGTACGAGCAGTACTTC. Translating gives CASSLGYEQYF.